This section outlines one T cell receptor beta chain sequence together with its context. Its antigen remains unknown. Produced via immunoSEQ multiplex PCR; TCRdb's table is partial and in-frame only. This table holds about 92,000 clones, roughly three quarters found once. This specimen belongs to a study of cytotoxic CD8 clonotypes in ibrutinib-treated CLL. Study at large: Partial responders around 24, complete 2; about 12 progressed and approximately 15 stayed in remission by median roughly 5.5 years.

Regarding the study as a whole: The times at which samples were taken varied between sustained-remission and progressing patients.

Germline V gives CDR1 SGHVS, CDR2 FQNEAQ. This CDR3 contains 15 residues. Between the trimmed V and J ends, which lost 1 base and 2 bases, there was a span of 9 bases. Sequencing used PBMCs, obtained after 24 months of ibrutinib treatment. This receptor was taken from a human donor with chronic lymphocytic leukemia. V usage is TRBV7-8 and J usage is TRBJ2-1; possible D gene TRBD2, 7 bases. CDR3 nucleotides: TGTGCCAGCAGCTTAGAAGGGGGGGCCTACAATGAGCAGTTCTTC. This translates into CASSLEGGAYNEQFF.